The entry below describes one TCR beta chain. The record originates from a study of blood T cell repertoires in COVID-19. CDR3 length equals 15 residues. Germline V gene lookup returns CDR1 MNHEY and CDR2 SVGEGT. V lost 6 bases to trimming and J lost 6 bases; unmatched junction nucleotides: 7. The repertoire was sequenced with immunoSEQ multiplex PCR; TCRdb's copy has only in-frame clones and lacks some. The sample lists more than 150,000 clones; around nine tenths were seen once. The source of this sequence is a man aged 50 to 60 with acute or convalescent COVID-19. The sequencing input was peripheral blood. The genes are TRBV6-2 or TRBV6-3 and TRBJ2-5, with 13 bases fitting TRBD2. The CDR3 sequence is CASSKLAGGPKTQYF. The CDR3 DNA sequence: TGTGCCAGCAGCAAACTAGCGGGGGGGCCAAAGACCCAGTACTTC.